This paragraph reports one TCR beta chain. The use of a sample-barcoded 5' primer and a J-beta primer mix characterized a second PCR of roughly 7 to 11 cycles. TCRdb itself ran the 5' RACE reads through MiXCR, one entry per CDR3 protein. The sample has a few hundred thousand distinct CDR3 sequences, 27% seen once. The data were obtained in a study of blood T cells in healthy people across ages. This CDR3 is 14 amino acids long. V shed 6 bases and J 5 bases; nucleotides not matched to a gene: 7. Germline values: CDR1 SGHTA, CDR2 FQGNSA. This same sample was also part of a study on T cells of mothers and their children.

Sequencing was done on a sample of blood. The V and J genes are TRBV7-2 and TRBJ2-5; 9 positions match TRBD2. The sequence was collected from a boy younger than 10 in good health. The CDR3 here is CASRPTSGRETQYF. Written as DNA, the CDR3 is TGTGCCAGCAGACCGACTAGCGGACGGGAGACCCAGTACTTC.